The sequence of this TCR beta chain was determined in a study of blood T cell repertoires in COVID-19. This clone was observed a few times. Trimming removed 5 bases from V and 2 bases from J; junction bases left unmatched: 21. Germline-derived CDR1 and CDR2 are SEHNR and FQNEAQ (reference sequence). The CDR3 consists of 21 residues. Participants were aged about 18 to 90 years from around 24 US areas. Allocation to cohorts depended on clinical history reported by the participants. Per the original data handling: How many nucleated cells were present was estimated from reference gene primer amplification. Method: immunoSEQ multiplex PCR; TCRdb's copy keeps in-frame clones and lacks some. V, J and clone size were drawn from that table, and D and trimming were deduced from the DNA. The table has about 140,000 clones, about 80% seen once.

This TCR came from a woman under 30 who had been exposed to COVID-19. Sequencing used PBMCs or T cells enriched from blood (not recorded which). The chain combines TRBV7-9 with TRBJ2-7, with TRBD2 identical over 13 bases. This chain's CDR3 is CASSNPLAGARTSGSPYEQYF. In nucleotides, the CDR3 is TGTGCCAGCAGCAACCCCCTCGCGGGGGCCAGGACTAGCGGGAGCCCCTACGAGCAGTACTTC.